This T cell receptor (beta chain) originates from a study of early stage breast cancer tumors. There are 17 residues in the CDR3. The J segment lost 0 bases and the V segment lost 1 base, leaving 0 bases of the junction unmatched. CDR1 and CDR2 (germline): LGHNA, YNFKEQ. Profiled with immunoSEQ multiplex PCR; TCRdb holds only in-frame clones, not every one. Of around 78,000 clones in the sample, roughly three quarters were seen once. The chain uses TRBV4-2 and TRBJ2-1, with 13 bases fitting TRBD2. The specimen sequenced was blood. The receptor was derived from a person between 55 and 69 years old with breast cancer. In nucleotides, the CDR3 is TGTGCCAGCAGCCAAGGGACTAGCGGGAGCTCCTACAATGAGCAGTTCTTC. Amino acids: CASSQGTSGSSYNEQFF.